This T cell receptor beta chain was identified during a study of T cells in Graves' hyperthyroidism and ophthalmopathy. Findings and caveats of the study: Ophthalmopathy was model-predicted a median around seven months pre-onset. Separating ophthalmopathy from stable hyperthyroidism was achieved by a 13 V-J model.

This clonotype was counted at least ten times. Its specificity is unknown. Template material for amplifying TCR beta CDR3 regions consisted of RNA transcripts. The HTBI primer set was used in a first-round RT-PCR of the TCR CDR3. TCRdb reanalysed the multiplex PCR reads using MiXCR and keeps one entry per CDR3 protein. The sample has nearly 600,000 distinct CDR3 sequences; 14% are singletons. Hyperthyroidism patients were newly diagnosed, had disease duration under 2 months, and were aged 18 to 65 years. The CDR3 spans 14 residues. V lost 0 bases to trimming and J lost 4 bases, with 10 bases between them. Germline V CDR1 and CDR2: SGHKS, YYEKEE (reference sequence).

The gene calls are TRBV5-5 and TRBJ1-1; unclear D gene. The clonotype was recovered from a woman aged 25-40 years with Graves' hyperthyroidism that later progressed to Graves' ophthalmopathy. Input material: blood. Written as DNA, the CDR3 is TGTGCCAGCAGCTTGGAGGCTTTCGGCACTGAAGCTTTCTTT. Amino acid sequence: CASSLEAFGTEAFF.